Here is one T cell receptor beta chain with its context. Its antigen is unidentified. A much larger clone lies one base from this, so it may be a read error. Investigators excluded patients with uncontrolled infection, other autoimmune disease, pregnancy or lactation. The sample originates from a study of T cells in Graves' hyperthyroidism and ophthalmopathy. Germline CDR1 and CDR2: DFQATT and SNEGSKA (reference sequence). CDR3 size: 13 residues. Broader study findings: The model forecast ophthalmopathy, anticipating it by a median approximately 6.1 months before onset. A model of 13 V-J pairs discriminated ophthalmopathy from stable hyperthyroidism. Most expanded thyroid clonotypes above 0.001 recurred in blood.

TCR beta CDR3 regions were amplified from RNA transcripts. The study used the HTBI primer set for a first-round RT-PCR of the TCR CDR3. MiXCR was run by TCRdb on the multiplex PCR reads, yielding one entry per CDR3 protein. Of 600,000 or so distinct CDR3 sequences listed, around 15% are singletons. The sample consisted of blood. The clonotype was recovered from a woman in her forties or fifties with Graves' ophthalmopathy. This chain joins TRBV20-1 and TRBJ2-1; 9 nucleotides agree with TRBD2. The CDR3 is CSASSGRYNGQFF. The CDR3 coding sequence is TGCAGTGCTAGTAGCGGGAGATACAATGGGCAGTTCTTC.